This T cell receptor (beta chain) derives from a study of blood T cell repertoires in COVID-19. Overall study context: Researchers got acute and convalescent COVID-19 samples from the United States, Italy and Spain. PBMCs, B-cell-depleted T cells, or T cells were the source of the cDNA or gDNA that made up the material.

Per the authors' pipeline: Quantification of nucleated cells was approximated via reference gene primer amplification. The repertoire was sequenced with immunoSEQ multiplex PCR; TCRdb's copy has only in-frame clones and lacks some. The D gene and trimming were derived from the DNA, and the V and J assignments and clone size from that table. Here the sample spans roughly 260,000 clones, less than 90% being singletons. The specimen was peripheral blood. The TCR sequence derives from a man aged 60 to 69 who had recovered from COVID-19.

Here the CDR3 DNA reads TGTGCCAGCAGCTCCCCTCCCAGGAAATATGGGACTGAAGCTTTCTTT. Translating it yields CASSSPPRKYGTEAFF. The chain couples TRBV7-2 to TRBJ1-1; D is undetermined. V lost 4 bases and J 5 bases, leaving 20 bases between the germline ends. The V gene's germline CDR1 is SGHTA and CDR2 FQGNSA. The CDR3 is 16 amino acids.